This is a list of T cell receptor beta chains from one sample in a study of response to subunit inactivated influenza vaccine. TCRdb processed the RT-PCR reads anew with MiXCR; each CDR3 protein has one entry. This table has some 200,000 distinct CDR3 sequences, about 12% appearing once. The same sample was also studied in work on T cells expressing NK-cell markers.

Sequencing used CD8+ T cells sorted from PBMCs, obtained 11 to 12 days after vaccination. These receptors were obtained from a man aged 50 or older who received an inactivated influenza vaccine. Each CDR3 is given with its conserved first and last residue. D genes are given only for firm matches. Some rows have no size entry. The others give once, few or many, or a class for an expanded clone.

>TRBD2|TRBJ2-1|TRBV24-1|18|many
TGTGCCACCCCACCCGGGACTAGCGGGGGGGGGGGCGGCAATGAGCAGTTCTTC
CATPPGTSGGGGGNEQFF
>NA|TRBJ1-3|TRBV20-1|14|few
TGCAGTGCTAGGGTCGGTCAGGGTGGGCCGTTCGTGTATTTT
CSARVGQGGPFVYF
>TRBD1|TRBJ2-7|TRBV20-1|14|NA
TGCAGTGCCCGAATCCGGGACAGGGCCTACGAGCAGTACTTC
CSARIRDRAYEQYF
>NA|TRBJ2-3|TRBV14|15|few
TGTGCCAGCAGCCTTTACCTAACCAGTACAGATACGCAGTATTTT
CASSLYLTSTDTQYF
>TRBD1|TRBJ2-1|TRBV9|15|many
TGTGCCAGCAGCGTCACCGGGACAGGGAGAAATGAGCAGTTCTTC
CASSVTGTGRNEQFF
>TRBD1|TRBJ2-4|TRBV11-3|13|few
TGTGCCAGCAGCCAGGGGGTGGGAAACATTCAGTACTTC
CASSQGVGNIQYF
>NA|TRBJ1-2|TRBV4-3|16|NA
TGCGCCAGCAGCCTGTGGGGCCACCTAAGTAACTATGGCTACACCTTC
CASSLWGHLSNYGYTF
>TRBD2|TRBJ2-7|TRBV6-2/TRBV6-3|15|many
TGTGCCAGCAGTTACTCCGCGGGAGTCCCGTCCGAGCAGTACTTC
CASSYSAGVPSEQYF
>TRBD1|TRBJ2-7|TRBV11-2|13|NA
TGTGCCAGCAGCACTGGACAGGGCTACGAGCAGTACTTC
CASSTGQGYEQYF
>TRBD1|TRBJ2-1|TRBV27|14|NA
TGTGCCAGCAGTTTTCAGGCAGGGGGTAATGAGCAGTTCTTC
CASSFQAGGNEQFF
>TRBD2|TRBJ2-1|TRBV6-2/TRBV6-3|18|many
TGTGCCAGCAGTTACGGACTGGGTAGCGGGAGTTCGTACAATGAGCAGTTCTTC
CASSYGLGSGSSYNEQFF
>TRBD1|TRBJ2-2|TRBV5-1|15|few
TGCGCCAGCAGCCCGGGACAGGTGAACACCGGGGAGCTGTTTTTT
CASSPGQVNTGELFF
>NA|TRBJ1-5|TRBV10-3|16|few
TGTAACACCAGTGAGAGGGACGGGACATTTAATCAGCCCCAGCATTTT
CNTSERDGTFNQPQHF
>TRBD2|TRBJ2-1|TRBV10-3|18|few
TGTGCCATCAGTGAGGGAGGACTAGCGGGGATCTCCTACAATGAGCAGTTCTTC
CAISEGGLAGISYNEQFF
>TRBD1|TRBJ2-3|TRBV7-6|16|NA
TGTGCCAGCAGCTTAGCGCATGGACAGGGGGCAGATACGCAGTATTTT
CASSLAHGQGADTQYF
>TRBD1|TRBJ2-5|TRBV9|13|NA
TGTGCCAGCAGCGGGGACAGTGGAGAGACCCAGTACTTC
CASSGDSGETQYF
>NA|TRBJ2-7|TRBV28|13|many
TGTGCCAGCAGTTTTGGGGGGTTCTACGAGCAGTACTTC
CASSFGGFYEQYF
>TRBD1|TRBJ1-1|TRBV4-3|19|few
TGCGCCAGCAGCCAAGATCGCGGAGGGACAGGGGGTTTGAACACTGAAGCTTTCTTT
CASSQDRGGTGGLNTEAFF
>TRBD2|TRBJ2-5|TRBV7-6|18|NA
TGTGCCAGCAGCTTTTCGCTAGCGGGGGTCCATCACGGAGAGACCCAGTACTTC
CASSFSLAGVHHGETQYF
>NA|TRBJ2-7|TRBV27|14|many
TGTGCCAGCAGTTTAAGTGTCTACTCCTACGAGCAGTACTTC
CASSLSVYSYEQYF
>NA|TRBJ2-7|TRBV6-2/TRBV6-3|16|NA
TGTGCCAGCAGTTACAGTCTATGGGCCATCTCCTACGAGCAGTACTTC
CASSYSLWAISYEQYF
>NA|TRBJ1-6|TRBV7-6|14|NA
TGTGCCAGCAGCTGGAATGGGGGGGTTTCACCCCTCCACTTT
CASSWNGGVSPLHF
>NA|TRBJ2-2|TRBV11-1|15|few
TGTGCCAGCAGCTTTGGCCGGGCGAACACCGGGGAGCTGTTTTTT
CASSFGRANTGELFF
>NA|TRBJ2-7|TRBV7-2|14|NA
TGTGCCAGCAGCTTGGTCCTAGCTAGTTACGAGCAGTACTTC
CASSLVLASYEQYF
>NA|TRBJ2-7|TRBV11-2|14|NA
TGTGCCAGCAGCTTATTCCGGGGGAACTACGAGCAGTACTTC
CASSLFRGNYEQYF
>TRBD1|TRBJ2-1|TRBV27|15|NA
TGTGCCAGCACAACAGGGGTTAGCTCCTACAATGAGCAGTTCTTC
CASTTGVSSYNEQFF
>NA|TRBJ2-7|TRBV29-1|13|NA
TGCAGCGTGCAACCGGGATTCGCCTACGAGCAGTACTTC
CSVQPGFAYEQYF
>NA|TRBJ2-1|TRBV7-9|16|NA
TGTGCCAGCAGCTTAACCGGGGCTAGCTCCTACAATGAGCAGTTCTTC
CASSLTGASSYNEQFF
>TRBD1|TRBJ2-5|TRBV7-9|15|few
TGTGCCAGCAGCTCAGGACAGGCCCTACAAGAGACCCAGTACTTC
CASSSGQALQETQYF
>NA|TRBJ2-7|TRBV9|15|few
TGTGCCAGCAGCGTAGAGGGACTCGGCTCCCACGAGCAGTACTTC
CASSVEGLGSHEQYF